This T cell receptor beta chain was retrieved from a study of OX40 agonist ivuxolimab in advanced cancers. Study-level background: Ivuxolimab was a fully human IgG2 agonistic monoclonal antibody targeting the costimulatory receptor OX40 (CD134). In the dose-escalation cohort, 65% to 90% of patients were male, and the mean age was approximately 55 years, with a range of 23 to 79. The monotherapy dose-escalation portion (N of about 49 patients) of the phase I ivuxolimab trial is reported in the paper. Among the 50 to 55 dose-escalation patients, about 19 had hepatocellular carcinoma, 15 melanoma, 9 renal cell carcinoma and 9 head and neck cancer. Partial responses occurred in three dose-escalation patients, of whom one had hepatocellular carcinoma and two had cutaneous melanoma. Peripheral TCRbeta sequencing aimed to test whether ivuxolimab altered TCR sequence diversity and caused clonal T-cell expansion. Intravenous ivuxolimab was administered to patients every 2 weeks at six dose levels: 0.01, 0.1, 0.3, 1.5, 3 and 10 mg/kg. Prior anti-PD-1, anti-PD-L1 or anti-CTLA-4 therapy was permitted, and 30% to 45% of dose-escalation patients had received checkpoint inhibitors. General conclusions and limits of the study: Which antigens the clonally expanded peripheral T cells were specific for was not determined. After ivuxolimab, expanded clones were on average more numerous among CD8+ T cells than among CD4+ T cells. Low levels of normalized T-cell clonal expansion were also seen in some patients who did not respond. Partial responders in the 0.1-3.0 mg/kg groups had among the lowest normalized peripheral clonal expansion, especially among CD8+ T cells. At doses of 0.1 to 3.0 mg/kg, clonal expansion of both CD4+ and CD8+ blood T cells was observed from baseline to week 6.

For sequencing of the TCRbeta CDR3 region, genomic DNA was extracted from the sorted cells. The immunoSEQ Assay was used to sequence the TCRbeta CDR3 regions. TCRdb mirrors the immuneACCESS table, restricted to in-frame sequences. Some clones are absent from its copies; in checked studies, under half trace to an unresolved V gene, and the reason for the others is unknown. In this sample the table shows tens of thousands of clones, 89% of which occur a single time. The top ten hold 0.33% of the sample. Concerning this clone: The antigen it binds to is not known. Per-nucleotide qualities are absent, and no much larger clonotype sits a single base away.

The trial excluded patients who had a history of autoimmune disease or were on systemic immunosuppression. In every dose cohort, peripheral blood was drawn for TCR sequencing at baseline, cycle 4 day 1, and cycle 7 day 1. Samples came from an open-label, multicenter, first-in-human phase I dose-escalation trial of ivuxolimab. Adults with locally advanced or metastatic head and neck squamous cell, hepatocellular, melanoma or renal cell carcinoma were enrolled in the trial. CD4+ and CD8+ T cells were sorted separately from peripheral blood before TCR sequencing. Relative to germline, V is 3 bases shorter and J is 9 bases shorter, with 9 bases between their ends. Taken from cysteine to phenylalanine, the CDR3 has 12 residues. The only DNA kept is the CDR3, 36 bases in frame from the first base. CDR1 MDHEN and CDR2 SYDVKM are derived from the germline V gene.

The chain uses TRBV28 and TRBJ2-4; confidence is insufficient to name the D gene. Sequences were derived from CD4+ or CD8+ T cells sorted from blood, sampled in a trial of the OX40 agonist ivuxolimab. This TCR came from an adult with an advanced solid tumor such as melanoma, head and neck, liver or kidney cancer. CDR3 reads: CASSLAPGIQYF. DNA sequence: TGTGCCAGCAGTTTGGCCCCCGGCATTCAGTACTTC.